These 9 T cell receptor beta chains came from one sample sequenced in a study of control samples from healthy donors and cancer patients. Only in-frame clones appear in the TCRdb table, and some are missing; sequencing was by immunoSEQ multiplex PCR. The repertoire holds 200,000 or so clones, with around 94% as singletons. The sample was blood. The receptors here all came from a man aged 50-60 years in good health.

The gene calls are TRBV5-4 and TRBJ1-1, with TRBD1 as a possible D gene (5 bases). The CDR3 loop spans 15 amino acids. CDR1 is SGHNT and CDR2 is YYREEE in the germline V gene (reference sequence). The ends were cut back, 0 bases at V and 5 bases at J, with 14 bases in the middle. The CDR3 here is CASSLGPRERTEAFF. DNA for the CDR3: TGTGCCAGCAGCTTGGGCCCCAGGGAAAGGACTGAAGCTTTCTTT.

V is TRBV25-1 and J is TRBJ1-5; D uncertain. Trimming cost V 8 bases and J 0 bases, with 5 bases left between them. The germline V gene encodes CDR1 MGHDK and CDR2 SYGVNS. The CDR3 totals 12 residues. CDR3 region: CASSFSNQPQHF. The CDR3 bases are TGTGCCAGCTCTTTTAGCAATCAGCCCCAGCATTTT.

This clone was seen once. This chain connects TRBV5-1 to TRBJ2-3; D is possibly TRBD1 (5 bases). V shed 0 bases and J shed 4 bases, with 9 bases lying between them. The V gene's germline CDR1 is SGHRS and CDR2 YFSETQ. CDR3 length equals 14 residues. The CDR3, as DNA: TGCGCCAGCAGCTTGGGGTTGGGGCCAGATACGCAGTATTTT. Translating gives CASSLGLGPDTQYF.

The gene calls are TRBV9 and TRBJ2-1, with TRBD2 identical over 7 bases. The J segment lost 4 bases and the V segment lost 0 bases, leaving 10 bases of the junction unmatched. Germline V gene data show CDR1 as SGDLS and CDR2 as YYNGEE. The CDR3 runs 17 residues. CDR3 bases: TGTGCCAGCAGCGTAGGAATTGGGCTAGCGGAGTACAATGAGCAGTTCTTC. It is translated as CASSVGIGLAEYNEQFF.

The chain has TRBV19 and TRBJ1-6; D is possibly TRBD1 (5 bases). CDR3 size: 14 residues. Trimming removed 3 bases from V and 9 bases from J, with 12 bases in between. Germline V gene sequence: CDR1 LNHDA, CDR2 SQIVND (reference sequence). The CDR3 loop is CASSIGTEGSPLHF. The CDR3 nucleotides are TGTGCCAGTAGTATCGGGACCGAGGGTTCACCCCTCCACTTT.

The chain recombines TRBV12-5 with TRBJ2-2; D call uncertain. Germline V gene sequence: CDR1 LGHNT, CDR2 FRNRAP. The V end was cut by 2 bases, the J end by 2 bases, with 3 bases between. The CDR3 loop spans 13 amino acids. In DNA form, the CDR3 reads TGTGCTAGTGGTTTGTTCAACACCGGGGAGCTGTTTTTT. Amino acids: CASGLFNTGELFF. Full variable domain (missing parts from reference TRBV12-5 and TRBJ2-2): DARVTQTPRHKVTEMGQEVTMRCQPILGHNTVFWYRQTMMQGLELLAYFRNRAPLDDSGMPKDRFSAEMPDATLATLKIQPSEPRDSAVYFCASGLFNTGELFFGEGSRLTVL.

The CDR3 protein is CATYRGGEEANVLTF. The DNA for the CDR3 is TGCGCCACCTACCGGGGGGGCGAAGAGGCCAACGTCCTGACTTTC. The chain couples TRBV5-1 to TRBJ2-6, with 8 bases matching TRBD2. Germline values: CDR1 SGHRS, CDR2 YFSETQ. The CDR3 length is 15 residues. V lost 9 bases to trimming and J lost 6 bases; unmatched junction nucleotides: 11.

The chain is built from TRBV5-1 and TRBJ1-5; 9 nucleotides align to TRBD1. Germline lookup yields CDR1 SGHRS and CDR2 YFSETQ. The CDR3 contains 13 residues. With 10 bases clipped from V and 4 bases from J, the junction kept 6 bases outside the gene matches. The CDR3: CAGRQGVNQPQHF. In nucleotides, the CDR3 is TGCGCCGGAAGACAGGGGGTGAATCAGCCCCAGCATTTT.

The genes are TRBV3-1 (or the pseudogene TRBV3-2) and TRBJ1-2; D gene unclear. This CDR3 is 13 amino acids long. V was cut by 7 bases and J by 4 bases, with 13 bases left in between. CDR1 is LGHDT, CDR2 YNNKEL, per germline (reference sequence). The DNA of the CDR3 is TGTGCCAGCACCTCAGGTCGGGGCTATGGCTACACCTTC. Its translation is CASTSGRGYGYTF.